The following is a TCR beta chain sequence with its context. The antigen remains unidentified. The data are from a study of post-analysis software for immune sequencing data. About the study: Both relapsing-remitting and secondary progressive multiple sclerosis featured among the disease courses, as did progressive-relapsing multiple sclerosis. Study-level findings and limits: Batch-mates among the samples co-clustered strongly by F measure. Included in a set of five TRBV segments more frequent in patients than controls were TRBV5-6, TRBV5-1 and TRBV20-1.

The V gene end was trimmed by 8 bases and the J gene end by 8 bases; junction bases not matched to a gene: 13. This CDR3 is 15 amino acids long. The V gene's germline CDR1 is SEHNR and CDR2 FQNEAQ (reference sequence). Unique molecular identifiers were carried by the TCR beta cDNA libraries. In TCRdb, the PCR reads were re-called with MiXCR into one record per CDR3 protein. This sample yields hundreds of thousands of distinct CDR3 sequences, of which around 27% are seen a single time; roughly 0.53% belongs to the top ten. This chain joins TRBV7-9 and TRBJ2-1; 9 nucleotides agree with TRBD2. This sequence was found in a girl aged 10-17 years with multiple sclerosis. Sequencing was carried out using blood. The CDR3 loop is CASGAAGGSSDEQFF. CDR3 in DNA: TGTGCCAGCGGGGCGGCGGGGGGGTCTTCGGATGAGCAGTTCTTC.